One sample yielded the 17 T cell receptor beta chains listed below, sequenced in a study of post-analysis software for immune sequencing data. Whole-study results and caveats: In patients, about 5 TRBV segments were more frequent than in controls, with TRBV5-6, TRBV5-1 and TRBV20-1 among them.

Their specific antigens are unknown. Prepared libraries of TCR beta cDNA carried unique molecular identifiers. Via MiXCR, TCRdb re-called the PCR reads, giving one row per CDR3 protein. The sample yields hundreds of thousands of distinct CDR3 sequences, approximately 60% seen once. The sample taken for sequencing was blood. These TCRs come from a girl aged 2-15 years with multiple sclerosis.

This chain uses TRBV20-1 with TRBJ2-5; D is possibly TRBD2 (5 bases). The end of the DNA aligns better with TRBJ2-7, so the J call may be wrong. CDR1 and CDR2 (germline): DFQATT, SNEGSKA (reference sequence). The CDR3 sequence is 12 residues long. The CDR3 here is CRRADQLDEQYF. Written as DNA, the CDR3 is TGCAGGCGGGCAGACCAGCTGGACGAGCAGTACTTC.

The chain recombines TRBV20-1 with TRBJ1-1, with TRBD1 matching over 11 bases. CDR1 is DFQATT, CDR2 SNEGSKA, per germline (reference sequence). With V trimmed by 5 bases and J by 5 bases, 10 bases remained unmatched. CDR3 length: 15 amino acids. The CDR3 spells CSAGRTGGAWTEAFF. The CDR3 DNA reads TGCAGTGCTGGCAGGACAGGGGGCGCGTGGACTGAAGCTTTCTTT.

This clonotype was observed a few times. The chain is built from TRBV20-1 and TRBJ1-2; 9 bases agree with TRBD1. Germline loops: CDR1 DFQATT, CDR2 SNEGSKA (reference sequence). The CDR3 has 15 amino acids. With V trimmed by 0 bases and J by 7 bases, 9 bases remained unmatched. The CDR3 DNA follows: TGCAGTGCTAGAGATCCGACAGGGGGATGGCGTGGCTACACCTTC. This sequence encodes CSARDPTGGWRGYTF.

The chain recombines TRBV20-1 with TRBJ2-5; 9 bases align to TRBD1. Gene TRBJ2-7 matches the end of the DNA better, so the J call may be wrong. There are 15 residues in the CDR3. Germline V gives CDR1 DFQATT, CDR2 SNEGSKA (reference sequence). CDR3 amino acids: CSATQEGTGHHEQYF. CDR3 nucleotide sequence: TGCAGTGCTACCCAGGAGGGGACAGGGCACCACGAGCAGTACTTC.

The V call is TRBV12-3 or TRBV12-4, the J call TRBJ2-1, with a tentative D call TRBD2 (5 bases). The V gene lost 2 bases and the J gene lost 9 bases, with 11 bases spanning the gap. The CDR3 contains 13 residues. The CDR3 DNA reads as TGTGCCAGCAGTTTAAATCGGGGTGGTGAGCAGTTCTTC. Translated: CASSLNRGGEQFF.

CDR3 nucleotides: TGCAGTGCGGAGCCACAGGGGAATGAAAAACTGTTTTTT. This encodes CSAEPQGNEKLFF. V gene TRBV20-1 combines with J gene TRBJ1-4, with 7 bases identical to TRBD1. Unmatched junction bases numbered 6, after V lost 6 bases and J lost 5 bases. This CDR3 is 13 amino acids long. Germline assignment: CDR1 DFQATT and CDR2 SNEGSKA (reference sequence).

This rearrangement joins TRBV3-1 to TRBJ2-2; D is tentatively TRBD1 or TRBD2 (5 bases each). This CDR3 has 16 residues. CDR1 and CDR2 (germline): LGHDT, YNNKEL (reference sequence). Trimming shortened V by 3 bases and J by 1 base, and 12 bases separated the two germline ends. CDR3 sequence: CASSHRGTMNTGELFF. The CDR3 nucleotides read TGTGCCAGCAGCCACAGAGGGACGATGAACACCGGGGAGCTGTTTTTT.

The chain is built from TRBV7-2 and TRBJ2-1, with D possibly matching TRBD2 (5 bases). The CDR3 length is 15 residues. Trimming took 5 bases from V and 5 from J, leaving 16 bases between them. Germline V gene data show CDR1 as SGHTA and CDR2 as FQGNSA. The CDR3, as DNA: TGTGCCAGCAGCCCGAATCGAGGGTACGACAATGAGCAGTTCTTC. The encoded protein is CASSPNRGYDNEQFF.

This chain uses TRBV20-1 with TRBJ2-7, with a tentative D call TRBD2 (6 bases). The better agreement between TRBJ2-5 and the DNA end casts doubt on the J call. Germline CDR1 reads DFQATT; CDR2 reads SNEGSKA (reference sequence). The CDR3 is 14 amino acids. As DNA, the CDR3 is TGCAGTGCCTATCCACCGGGGAGGCAGGAGACCCAGTACTTC. Translated, it gives CSAYPPGRQETQYF.

The chain has TRBV5-6 and TRBJ2-4; tentatively, D is TRBD1 or TRBD2 (5 bases each). The closer fit of TRBJ2-7 to the DNA end suggests the J call may be wrong. Germline V gives CDR1 SGHDT, CDR2 YYEEEE. The CDR3 consists of 15 residues. The CDR3 DNA follows: TGTGCCAGCAGCTTCCCACGGGGCAGCTCCTACGAGCAGTACTTC. Translation: CASSFPRGSSYEQYF.

This clonotype was counted a few times. The J gene is TRBJ1-1, the V gene TRBV7-2, with TRBD1 matching 7 bases. V was clipped by 7 bases and J by 9 bases; unmatched bases: 5. The CDR3 runs 11 residues. In germline, CDR1 is SGHTA, CDR2 FQGNSA. The CDR3 coding sequence is TGTGCCAGCATCGACAGGGAGAAAGCTTTCTTT. Translation: CASIDREKAFF.

This chain joins TRBV4-3 and TRBJ2-3; 8 nucleotides align to TRBD2. CDR3 size: 16 residues. The ends lost 4 bases at V and 2 bases at J; junction bases unmatched: 8. Germline CDR1 is LGHNA and CDR2 is YSLEER. This CDR3 is CASSLRASGPTDTQYF. Written as DNA, the CDR3 is TGCGCCAGCAGCCTCCGGGCTAGCGGGCCCACAGATACGCAGTATTTT.

The V and J genes are TRBV7-9 and TRBJ1-1; the D is unclear. The CDR3 spans 16 residues. V dropped 2 bases and J dropped 0 bases, with 13 bases sitting between them. Germline assignment: CDR1 SEHNR and CDR2 FQNEAQ (reference sequence). The CDR3 DNA follows: TGTGCCAGCAGCTTAAGGGTTACCGGGATGAACACTGAAGCTTTCTTT. Encoded protein: CASSLRVTGMNTEAFF.

This chain uses TRBV7-2 with TRBJ2-3; a possible D gene is TRBD1 (6 bases). Per the germline V gene, CDR1 is SGHTA and CDR2 is FQGNSA. V lost 6 bases to trimming and J lost 1 base, with 17 bases between them. The CDR3 extends over 16 amino acids. The CDR3 DNA sequence: TGTGCCAGCAGTAGAATTGGGACACAGGGCACAGATACGCAGTATTTT. It translates to CASSRIGTQGTDTQYF. The whole variable domain, filled in from reference TRBV7-2 and TRBJ2-3, reads GAGVSQSPSNKVTEKGKDVELRCDPISGHTALYWYRQSLGQGLEFLIYFQGNSAPDKSGLPSDRFSAERTGGSVSTLTIQRTQQEDSAVYLCASSRIGTQGTDTQYFGPGTRLTVL.

This chain connects TRBV20-1 to TRBJ1-1; unclear D gene. This CDR3 has 13 residues. Germline V gene lookup returns CDR1 DFQATT and CDR2 SNEGSKA (reference sequence). The CDR3 bases are TGCAGGGACCCCACACCTTGTGACACTGAAGCTTTCTTT. It is translated as CRDPTPCDTEAFF.

This clonotype has only a few counts. V gene TRBV5-1 combines with J gene TRBJ2-1; D possibly matches TRBD1 or TRBD2 (5 bases each). CDR1 and CDR2 from the germline V gene are SGHRS and YFSETQ. V gave up 3 bases and J gave up 5 bases, with 15 bases separating them. This CDR3 region has 15 residues. This chain's CDR3 is CASSWRTRGDNEQFF. CDR3 coding DNA: TGCGCCAGCAGCTGGCGAACTAGAGGGGACAATGAGCAGTTCTTC.

In its sample, this clonotype was seen a few times. The rearrangement links TRBV11-2 to TRBJ2-3, with D unclear. Per the germline V gene, CDR1 is SGHAT and CDR2 is FQNNGV. The CDR3 totals 16 residues. V was trimmed by 2 bases and J by 0 bases, leaving 12 bases between them. This CDR3 reads CASSLKAGQSTDTQYF. In DNA, the CDR3 is TGTGCCAGCAGCTTAAAGGCAGGCCAAAGCACAGATACGCAGTATTTT.